This TCR beta chain emerged from a study of T cell repertoires in cytomegalovirus infection. Study-level background: Indicated by public TCR beta signatures were CMV infection and matching HLA type.

In its sample, this clonotype was seen a few times. Its antigen is not identified. Study-level findings and limits: What dominated the ex vivo response were HLA-C-restricted CMV-specific TCR beta clonotypes.

The CDR3 is 16 residues long. V gave up 3 bases and J gave up 1 base; unmatched junction bases: 8. TCRdb independently ran MiXCR on the reads; one entry per CDR3 protein. Of 600,000 to 800,000 distinct CDR3 sequences in the sample, around 24% were seen once. The chain recombines TRBV12-3 or TRBV12-4 with TRBJ2-5, with 7 bases matching TRBD2. The clonotype originates from a human donor in good health (CMV status not recorded). Some clones in this sample may be carry-over from other donors' samples. The sample was CD8+ T cells from PBMCs. CDR3 bases: TGTGCCAGCAGTTTTGCAACTAGCGCCTTCCAAGAGACCCAGTACTTC. This sequence encodes CASSFATSAFQETQYF.